Listed below are T cell receptor beta chains from one sample, sequenced in a study of cytomegalovirus exposure and HLA in healthy donors. Assay used: immunoSEQ multiplex PCR; TCRdb lists only in-frame clones, some missing. The sample contains a few hundred thousand clones, 75% of which appear only once. Material for sequencing was PBMCs. The receptors here all came from a young woman in good health and CMV-seronegative. Both conserved end residues are part of each CDR3. A D gene is named only where the DNA matches it firmly. Part of the rows lack a size; the others show once, few, many or a class for expanded clones.

J	V	size	length	D	DNA	CDR3
TRBJ2-7	TRBV18	-	14	TRBD2	TGTGCCAGCTCACTCGGACGGGGGGGAAACGAGCAGTACTTC	CASSLGRGGNEQYF
TRBJ2-2	TRBV2	-	15	-	TGTGCCAGCAGTGTTTACGGGATAAACACCGGGGAGCTGTTTTTT	CASSVYGINTGELFF
TRBJ2-5	TRBV7-9	-	16	TRBD2	TGTTCCAGCAGCCCCCGGGGACTAGCGGGAGGAGAGACCCAGTACTTC	CSSSPRGLAGGETQYF
TRBJ2-2	TRBV19	once	17	-	TGTGCCAGTAGTATAGCGGTCTCGAGGGTCAGCGGCGGGGAGCTGTTTTTT	CASSIAVSRVSGGELFF
TRBJ2-7	TRBV18	-	13	TRBD1	TGTGCCAGCTCACCCGGGACAGGGAACGAGCAGTACTTC	CASSPGTGNEQYF
TRBJ1-6	TRBV7-2	-	15	-	TGTGCCAGCAGCTCTCCAGGGTTTGCAGGTTCACCCCTCCACTTT	CASSSPGFAGSPLHF
TRBJ1-1	TRBV6-5	-	14	-	TGTGCCAGCAGTTACTCGAGGGTGAACACTGAGGCTTTCTTT	CASSYSRVNTEAFF
TRBJ2-7	TRBV5-5	few	14	-	TGTGCCAGCAGCTTACGGGGGATAAGCTACGAGCAGTACTTC	CASSLRGISYEQYF
TRBJ2-7	TRBV9	-	13	-	TGTGCCAGCAGCGTAGCCAGCTCCTACGAGCAGTACTTC	CASSVASSYEQYF
TRBJ2-1	TRBV6-1	-	17	-	TGTGCCAGCAGTGAATTTCCCTCGGGGAGAGAATTGGGTGAGCAGTTCTTC	CASSEFPSGRELGEQFF
TRBJ2-3	TRBV7-9	few	13	-	TGTGCCAGCCGACTGAGAGACACAGATACGCAGTATTTT	CASRLRDTDTQYF
TRBJ2-3	TRBV2	once	15	TRBD2	TGTGCCAGCAGTGAAACTAGCGATTTCACAGATACGCAGTATTTT	CASSETSDFTDTQYF
TRBJ2-7	TRBV10-2	-	16	TRBD2	TGCGCCAGCAGTGATCAGGGACTAGCGGGGTCCTACGAGCAGTACTTC	CASSDQGLAGSYEQYF
TRBJ2-1	TRBV7-9	-	15	TRBD1	TGTGCCAGCAGCCGCCCCCGACAGGGAGAGGATGAGCAGTTCTTC	CASSRPRQGEDEQFF
TRBJ2-2	TRBV7-2	once	18	TRBD1	TGTGCCAGCAGCATAGGGGTTGACAGGGGATGGGTCACCGGGGAGCTGTTTTTT	CASSIGVDRGWVTGELFF
TRBJ2-3	TRBV9	-	16	TRBD2	TGTGCCAGCAGCTTTGCTAGCGGGACGGTGGCAGATACGCAGTATTTT	CASSFASGTVADTQYF
TRBJ2-2	TRBV7-9	-	19	-	TGTGCCAGCAGTCCTTACAGGGGGGGACTCATAACGAACACCGGGGAGCTGTTTTTT	CASSPYRGGLITNTGELFF
TRBJ2-7	TRBV14	-	14	TRBD1	TGTGCCAGCAGCCTAACAGGGGGTTTGTGGGAGCAGTACTTC	CASSLTGGLWEQYF
TRBJ2-7	TRBV15	-	19	TRBD2	TGTGCCACCAGCAGGGGGTCGCAGACTAGCGGGCTAACCTCCTACGAGCAGTACTTC	CATSRGSQTSGLTSYEQYF
TRBJ1-1	TRBV19	-	17	-	TGTGCCAGTAGTACTCTCTCCTTCAGGGACTGGAACACTGAAGCTTTCTTT	CASSTLSFRDWNTEAFF
TRBJ2-1	TRBV7-2	-	14	-	TGTGCCAGCAGCGCGACTAGAGTCTACAATGAGCAGTTCTTC	CASSATRVYNEQFF
TRBJ1-2	TRBV4-1	-	15	TRBD1	TGCGCCAGCAGCCCCGGACAGGGGGGCTTCTATGGCTACACCTTC	CASSPGQGGFYGYTF
TRBJ2-7	TRBV6-6	-	12	-	TGTGCCAGCAGTACACCCTCCTACGAGCAGTACTTC	CASSTPSYEQYF
TRBJ2-5	TRBV7-9	-	15	TRBD1	TGTGCCAGCAGCTTAGCCCCGACAGGGTTAGAGACCCAGTACTTC	CASSLAPTGLETQYF
TRBJ2-1	TRBV19	-	12	-	TGTGCCAGTAACACAGGGAGCAATGAGCAGTTCTTC	CASNTGSNEQFF
TRBJ2-7	TRBV6-6	-	14	-	TGTGCCAGCAGTGACCCAGGGCTTGGGCACGAGCAGTACTTC	CASSDPGLGHEQYF
TRBJ2-3	TRBV2	-	14	-	TGTGCCAGCAGTCGGCAGGGGAGCACAGATACGCAGTATTTT	CASSRQGSTDTQYF
TRBJ2-3	TRBV7-7	-	15	TRBD1	TGTGCTAGCAGCCTGACAGGGGGGGGAACAGATACGCAGTATTTT	CASSLTGGGTDTQYF
TRBJ2-4	TRBV5-4	-	13	-	TGTGCCAGCAGCTCCATACAAGAAAACATTCAGTACTTC	CASSSIQENIQYF
TRBJ1-2	TRBV7-9	-	15	-	TGTGCCAGCAGCTTTTACCCGGGGGGTTACGGTGGCTACACCTTC	CASSFYPGGYGGYTF
TRBJ1-1	TRBV6-5	-	14	-	TGTGCCAGCAGTTACTCGGAGAAAAACACTGAAGCTTTCTTT	CASSYSEKNTEAFF
TRBJ2-1	TRBV5-6	-	12	-	TGTGCCAGCAGCTTGGTAGCTAGGGAGCAGTTCTTC	CASSLVAREQFF
TRBJ2-3	TRBV7-9	-	17	TRBD2	TGTGCCAGCAGCTTATATGGGACTAGCGGGGGAACAGATACGCAGTATTTT	CASSLYGTSGGTDTQYF
TRBJ2-5	TRBV5-8	few	20	TRBD2	TGTGCCAGCAGCTTGGAGGATCCTCCGGGACTAGCGGGGGGAAGGGAGACCCAGTACTTC	CASSLEDPPGLAGGRETQYF
TRBJ1-6	TRBV30	-	16	TRBD1	TGTGCCTTAAGTTTACAGGGGGCATCCTATAATTCACCCCTCCACTTT	CALSLQGASYNSPLHF
TRBJ1-2	TRBV6-5	-	12	TRBD1	TGTGCCAGCAGTACCTCAGGGGGCGCCGACACCTTC	CASSTSGGADTF
TRBJ1-1	TRBV5-1	-	16	TRBD1	TGCGCCAGCAGCTGGGGGGACAGGGTCATGAACACTGAAGCTTTCTTT	CASSWGDRVMNTEAFF
TRBJ1-2	TRBV5-4	-	16	-	TGTGCCAGCAGCATTGACCCCAGTCTAGCTAACTATGGCTACACCTTC	CASSIDPSLANYGYTF
TRBJ1-1	TRBV18	many	14	TRBD1	TGTGCCAGCTCCCCCCCGGACAGGGAGGTGGAAGCTTTCTTT	CASSPPDREVEAFF